The 21 T cell receptor beta chains given below trace back to one sample, sequenced in a study of sequential checkpoint blockade in melanoma. Treatment described: randomized to nivolumab then ipilimumab (arm A) or the reverse (arm B). Sequencing was performed with immunoSEQ multiplex PCR; in TCRdb, only in-frame clones are kept and a portion is missing. The sample includes about 22,000 clones, 75% to 90% of them seen just once. Sequencing was performed on CD8+ T cells sorted from blood (inferred from file names), taken from a patient given nivolumab and ipilimumab in sequence. The source is a human donor with melanoma.

The rearrangement joins TRBV7-9 to TRBJ2-2; D ambiguous. Trimming removed 2 bases at V and 5 bases at J, with 6 bases between. This CDR3 comprises 13 residues. CDR1 SEHNR and CDR2 FQNEAQ come from the germline V gene (reference sequence). The CDR3 sequence is CASSLTVTGELFF. DNA for the CDR3: TGTGCCAGCAGCTTAACGGTGACCGGGGAGCTGTTTTTT.

V and J are TRBV19 and TRBJ2-5, with TRBD1 matching over 8 bases. The CDR3 loop spans 13 amino acids. CDR1 is LNHDA, CDR2 SQIVND, per germline (reference sequence). V dropped 5 bases and J dropped 5; count of bases not matched to a gene: 4. CDR3 DNA: TGTGCCAGTAGTTTCGGACAGGGCGAGACCCAGTACTTC. Its protein is CASSFGQGETQYF.

This sequence joins TRBV6-1 and TRBJ2-7; D perhaps matches TRBD1 (5 bases). Trimming stripped 0 bases from V and 4 bases from J, with 16 bases between. This CDR3 spans 16 amino acids. Germline V lookup: CDR1 MNHNS, CDR2 SASEGT. The CDR3 protein is CASSEARAGLQYEQYF. CDR3 coding DNA: TGTGCCAGCAGTGAAGCTCGGGCAGGGTTGCAGTACGAGCAGTACTTC.

By share, this clone ranks as medium-sized. The chain recombines TRBV6-5 with TRBJ1-6, with D tentatively TRBD1 (5 bases). V lost 2 bases and J lost 7, with 15 bases in between. Germline lookup yields CDR1 MNHEY and CDR2 SVGAGI. CDR3 size: 16 residues. For the CDR3, the DNA is TGTGCCAGCAGTTACGCCCGGGGGGGAGAGAATTCACCCCTCCACTTT. It specifies CASSYARGGENSPLHF.

The rearrangement links TRBV27 to TRBJ1-6; possibly TRBD1 for D (6 bases). Trimming removed 2 bases from V and 10 bases from J, with 12 bases in between. This CDR3 spans 14 amino acids. Looked up from germline, CDR1 is MNHEY and CDR2 is SMNVEV (reference sequence). Here the CDR3 reads CASSLRGLGSPLHF. As DNA, the CDR3 is TGTGCCAGCAGTTTAAGGGGGTTGGGGTCACCCCTCCACTTT.

V and J are TRBV5-1 and TRBJ1-2; 7 bases are a match to TRBD1. V lost 0 bases, J lost 2 bases, and 1 base stayed unmatched. The length of the CDR3 is 14 residues. CDR1 and CDR2 from the germline V gene are SGHRS and YFSETQ. The CDR3 loop is CASSLAGGNYGYTF. Here the CDR3 DNA reads TGCGCCAGCAGCTTGGCAGGGGGGAACTATGGCTACACCTTC.

The V call is TRBV7-9, the J call TRBJ2-3; no definite D call. Per germline, CDR1 SEHNR and CDR2 FQNEAQ (reference sequence). V lost 4 bases and J 0 bases, leaving 8 bases between the germline ends. This CDR3 has 14 amino acids. CDR3 loop: CASSSQESTDTQYF. CDR3 DNA sequence: TGTGCCAGCAGCTCGCAGGAAAGCACAGATACGCAGTATTTT.

This chain uses TRBV4-2 with TRBJ1-5; no definite D call. The germline V gene has CDR1 LGHNA and CDR2 YNFKEQ. The CDR3 has 15 amino acids. V was shortened by 4 bases and J by 11 bases, with 21 bases between the two germline ends. CDR3 sequence (DNA): TGTGCCAGCAGCCCGACCGGCTCCGGGATCAAGGCCCAGCATTTT. Translated: CASSPTGSGIKAQHF.

This chain links TRBV27 with TRBJ1-2; D gene ambiguous. Trimming pared 6 bases from V and 2 bases from J, leaving 13 bases between. The CDR3 sequence is 14 residues long. Looked up from germline, CDR1 is MNHEY and CDR2 is SMNVEV (reference sequence). The CDR3 sequence is CASSPTRGNYGYTF. DNA for the CDR3: TGTGCCAGCAGCCCCACCCGCGGAAACTATGGCTACACCTTC.

J is TRBJ2-7 and V is TRBV5-4, with D uncertain. Trimming stripped 0 bases from V and 7 bases from J, with 5 bases between. This CDR3 has 11 amino acids. Germline CDR1 is SGHNT and CDR2 is YYREEE (reference sequence). In DNA form, the CDR3 reads TGTGCCAGCAGCTTGGAGAGAGAGCAGTACTTC. It yields the protein CASSLEREQYF.

This chain connects TRBV4-1 to TRBJ2-7; TRBD1 matches at 9 bases. There are 15 residues in the CDR3. With V trimmed by 3 bases and J by 4 bases, 7 bases remained unmatched. Germline CDR1 reads MGHRA; CDR2 reads YSYEKL. The CDR3 sequence: CASSQEDRGLYEQYF. In DNA, the CDR3 is TGCGCCAGCAGCCAGGAGGACAGGGGACTATACGAGCAGTACTTC.

The chain links TRBV4-3 to TRBJ1-5, with 9 positions matching TRBD1. The CDR3 extends over 18 amino acids. The germline gives CDR1 LGHNA, CDR2 YSLEER. With V trimmed by 3 bases and J by 2 bases, 11 bases remained unmatched. The CDR3 reads CASSQTRTGDGGNQPQHF. As DNA, the CDR3 is TGCGCCAGCAGCCAGACCAGGACAGGGGACGGGGGCAATCAGCCCCAGCATTTT.

By frequency in the sample, this clone is medium-sized (0.01 to 0.1%). The chain recombines TRBV13 with TRBJ1-1, with 7 bases matching TRBD1. V was pared by 2 bases and J by 5 bases, with 2 bases of the junction left unmatched. CDR1 is PRHDT and CDR2 is FYEKMQ in the germline V gene (reference sequence). This CDR3 comprises 13 residues. The CDR3 nucleotides are TGTGCCAGCAGCTTATCAGGGGGGACTGAAGCTTTCTTT. Translation gives CASSLSGGTEAFF. Full variable domain (outside the CDR3, taken from reference TRBV13 and TRBJ1-1): AAGVIQSPRHLIKEKRETATLKCYPIPRHDTVYWYQQGPGQDPQFLISFYEKMQSDKGSIPDRFSAQQFSDYHSELNMSSLELGDSALYFCASSLSGGTEAFFGQGTRLTVV.

The chain couples TRBV13 to TRBJ1-1; TRBD1 might be the D (6 bases). V was shortened by 0 bases and J by 0 bases, with 8 bases between the two germline ends. This CDR3 contains 15 residues. Germline loops: CDR1 PRHDT, CDR2 FYEKMQ (reference sequence). As DNA, the CDR3 is TGTGCCAGCAGCTTAGGCCGGACAGTGAACACTGAAGCTTTCTTT. As protein: CASSLGRTVNTEAFF.

This clone was counted only a few times. Written as DNA, the CDR3 is TGTGCCAGCAGCCCGGAGGGATCCCCCCTTAAAAACATTCAGTACTTC. The encoded protein is CASSPEGSPLKNIQYF. This chain connects TRBV2 to TRBJ2-4, with D perhaps TRBD2 (6 bases). The V gene lost 6 bases and the J gene lost 4 bases, with 19 bases spanning the gap. The CDR3 runs to 16 residues. CDR1 and CDR2 from the germline V gene are SNHLY and FYNNEI.

The V call is TRBV28, the J call TRBJ2-7; 8 bases are a match to TRBD1. The CDR3 totals 14 residues. Trimming removed 7 bases from V and 1 base from J; junction bases left unmatched: 6. Looked up from germline, CDR1 is MDHEN and CDR2 is SYDVKM. Here the CDR3 DNA reads TGTGCCAGCAACCGGACAGGGTTATCCTACGAGCAGTACTTC. This gives the protein CASNRTGLSYEQYF.

The genes are TRBV29-1 and TRBJ2-2; D remains ambiguous. Germline lookup yields CDR1 SQVTM and CDR2 ANQGSEA. This CDR3 region has 11 residues. Trimming removed 5 bases at V and 7 bases at J, with 8 bases between. Here the CDR3 reads CSVHTYGELFF. CDR3 coding DNA: TGCAGCGTTCATACCTACGGGGAGCTGTTTTTT.

The V call is TRBV27, the J call TRBJ1-4; 9 positions agree with TRBD1. The germline CDR1 and CDR2 sequences are MNHEY and SMNVEV (reference sequence). The CDR3 contains 15 residues. Trimming at V came to 3 bases and at J to 5 bases, leaving 4 bases not matched to a gene. The CDR3 bases are TGTGCCAGCAGTTTGGGACAGGGAACCAATGAAAAACTGTTTTTT. Amino acid sequence: CASSLGQGTNEKLFF.

The chain uses TRBV9 and TRBJ2-5; 7 bases map to TRBD1. Germline trimming cut 0 bases from V and 5 bases from J; bases unmatched to any gene: 7. Germline V lookup: CDR1 SGDLS, CDR2 YYNGEE. The CDR3 consists of 15 residues. The CDR3 sequence is CASSVGATGRETQYF. The DNA for the CDR3 is TGTGCCAGCAGCGTAGGGGCGACAGGGCGGGAGACCCAGTACTTC.

V usage is TRBV5-4 and J usage is TRBJ2-7; D might be TRBD1 (5 bases). Per germline, CDR1 SGHNT and CDR2 YYREEE (reference sequence). There are 12 residues in the CDR3. V was trimmed by 2 bases and J by 7 bases, leaving 10 bases between them. CDR3 in amino acids: CASSFGAREQYF. CDR3 bases: TGTGCCAGCAGCTTTGGGGCGAGGGAGCAGTACTTC.

The V and J genes are TRBV30 and TRBJ2-5; 10 bases align to TRBD1. The J call may be incorrect, as the DNA end agrees better with TRBJ2-7. Germline V gene lookup returns CDR1 GTSNPN and CDR2 SVGIG (reference sequence). This CDR3 spans 13 amino acids. The CDR3 DNA follows: TGTGCCTGGAGTGTGAGGACAGGGGGCGAGCAGTACTTC. It encodes CAWSVRTGGEQYF.